This TCR beta chain was identified during a study of blood T cells in healthy people across ages. Points on this clonotype: At one end the junction does not follow the germline gene, possibly because of a read error.

Through a sample-barcoded 5' primer and a J-beta primer mix, a second PCR was run for about 6 to 11 cycles. Using its own MiXCR run on the 5' RACE reads, TCRdb lists one record per CDR3 protein. This sample yields around 800,000 distinct CDR3 sequences, of which less than 60% are seen a single time; 15% to 20% belongs to the top ten. Sequencing was done on a sample of blood. The TCR comes from a man aged 80 or over in good health.

The CDR3 here is CASSVGRSGRAKRRADTRYF. Written as DNA, the CDR3 is TGTGCCAGCAGCGTAGGCAGGAGCGGGAGGGCCAAGAGGAGGGCAGATACGCGGTATTTT. The genes are TRBV9 and TRBJ2-3; 10 nucleotides agree with TRBD2. Per the germline V gene, CDR1 is SGDLS and CDR2 is YYNGEE. This CDR3 region has 20 residues.